The clone carrying this T cell receptor (beta chain) was counted a few times. The authors' processing: A distant-metastasis classifier for papillary thyroid cancer was built using CDR3 differences across clinicopathological groups. TCRdb re-clonotyped the PCR reads through MiXCR. The V and J calls and clone size are TCRdb's, not the authors'. Of roughly 35,000 clones in the sample, roughly a third were seen once. Thyroid surgery took place with no prior treatment in any patient. The data were obtained in a study of metastatic and nonmetastatic thyroid tumors. Trimming took 0 bases from V and 3 from J, leaving 9 bases between them. CDR3 length equals 14 residues. Germline V gene sequence: CDR1 MNHEY, CDR2 SMNVEV (reference sequence).

V usage is TRBV27 and J usage is TRBJ2-7; maybe TRBD1 (5 bases). Sequencing was carried out using tumor tissue. The TCR comes from a female donor with papillary thyroid cancer or a benign thyroid nodule (not recorded which). Some clones in this sample may be carry-over from other donors' samples. The CDR3 here is CASSLSGQYYEQYF. In nucleotides, the CDR3 is TGTGCCAGCAGTTTATCGGGGCAGTACTACGAGCAGTACTTC.